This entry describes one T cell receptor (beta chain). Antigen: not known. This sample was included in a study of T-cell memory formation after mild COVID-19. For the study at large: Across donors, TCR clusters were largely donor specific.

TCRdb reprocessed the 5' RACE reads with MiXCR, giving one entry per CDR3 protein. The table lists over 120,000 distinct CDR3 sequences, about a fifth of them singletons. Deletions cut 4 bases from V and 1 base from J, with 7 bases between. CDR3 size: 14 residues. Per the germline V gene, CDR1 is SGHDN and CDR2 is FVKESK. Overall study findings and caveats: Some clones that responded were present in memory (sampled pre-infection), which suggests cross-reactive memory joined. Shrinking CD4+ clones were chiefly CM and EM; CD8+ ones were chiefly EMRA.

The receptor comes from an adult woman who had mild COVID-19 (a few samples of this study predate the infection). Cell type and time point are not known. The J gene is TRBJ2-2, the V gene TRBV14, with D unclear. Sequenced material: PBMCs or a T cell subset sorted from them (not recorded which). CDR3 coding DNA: TGTGCCAGCAGCCTCCGACAGAACACCGGGGAGCTGTTTTTT. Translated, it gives CASSLRQNTGELFF.